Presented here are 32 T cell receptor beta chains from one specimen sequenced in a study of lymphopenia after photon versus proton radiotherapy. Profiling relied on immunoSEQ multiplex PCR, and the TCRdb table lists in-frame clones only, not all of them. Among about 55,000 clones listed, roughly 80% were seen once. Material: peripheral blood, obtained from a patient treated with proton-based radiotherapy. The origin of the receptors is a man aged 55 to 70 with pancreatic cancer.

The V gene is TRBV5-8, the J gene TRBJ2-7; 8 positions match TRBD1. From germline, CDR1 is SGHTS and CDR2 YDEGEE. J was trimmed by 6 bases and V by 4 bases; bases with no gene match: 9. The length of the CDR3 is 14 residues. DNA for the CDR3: TGTGCCAGCAGCCTCGGACAGGGAACCGGCGAGCAGTACTTC. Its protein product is CASSLGQGTGEQYF.

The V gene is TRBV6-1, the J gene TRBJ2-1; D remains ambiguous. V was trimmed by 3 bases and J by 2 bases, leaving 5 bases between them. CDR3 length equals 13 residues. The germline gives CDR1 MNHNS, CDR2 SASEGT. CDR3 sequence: CASSDGPYNEQFF. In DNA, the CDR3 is TGTGCCAGCAGTGACGGCCCCTACAATGAGCAGTTCTTC.

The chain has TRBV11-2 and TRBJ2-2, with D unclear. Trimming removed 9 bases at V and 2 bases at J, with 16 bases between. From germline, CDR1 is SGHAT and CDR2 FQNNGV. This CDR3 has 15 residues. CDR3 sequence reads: CASQTGPRNTGELFF. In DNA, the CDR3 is TGTGCCAGTCAAACCGGGCCTAGAAACACCGGGGAGCTGTTTTTT.

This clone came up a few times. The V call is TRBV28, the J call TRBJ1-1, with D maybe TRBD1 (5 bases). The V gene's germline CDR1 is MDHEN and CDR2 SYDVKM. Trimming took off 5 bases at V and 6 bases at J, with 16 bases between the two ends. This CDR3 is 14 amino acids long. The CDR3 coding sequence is TGTGCCAGCAGTGTATACCAGGGTGCAGCTGAAGCTTTCTTT. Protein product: CASSVYQGAAEAFF.

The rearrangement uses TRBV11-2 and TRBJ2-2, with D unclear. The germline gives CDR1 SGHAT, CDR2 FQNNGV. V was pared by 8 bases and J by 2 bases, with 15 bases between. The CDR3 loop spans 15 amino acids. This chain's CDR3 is CASSSEAVNTGELFF. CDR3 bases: TGTGCCAGCTCCTCAGAGGCAGTAAACACCGGGGAGCTGTTTTTT.

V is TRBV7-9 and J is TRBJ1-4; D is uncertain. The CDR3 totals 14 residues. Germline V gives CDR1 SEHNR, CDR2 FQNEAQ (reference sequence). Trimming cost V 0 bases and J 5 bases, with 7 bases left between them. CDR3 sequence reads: CASSLASGNEKLFF. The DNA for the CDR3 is TGTGCCAGCAGCTTAGCGTCCGGGAATGAAAAACTGTTTTTT.

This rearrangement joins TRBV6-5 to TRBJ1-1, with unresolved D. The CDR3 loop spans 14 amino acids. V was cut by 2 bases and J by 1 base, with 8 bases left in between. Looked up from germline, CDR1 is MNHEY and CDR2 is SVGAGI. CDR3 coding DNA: TGTGCCAGCAGTTACGGGGTTGCGAACACTGAAGCTTTCTTT. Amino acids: CASSYGVANTEAFF.

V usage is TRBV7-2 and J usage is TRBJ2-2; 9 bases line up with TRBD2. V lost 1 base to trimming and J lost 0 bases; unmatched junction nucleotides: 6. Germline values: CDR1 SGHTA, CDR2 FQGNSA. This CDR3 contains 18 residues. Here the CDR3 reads CASSLGRTSVSNTGELFF. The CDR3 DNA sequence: TGTGCCAGCAGCTTAGGCAGGACTAGCGTTTCGAACACCGGGGAGCTGTTTTTT.

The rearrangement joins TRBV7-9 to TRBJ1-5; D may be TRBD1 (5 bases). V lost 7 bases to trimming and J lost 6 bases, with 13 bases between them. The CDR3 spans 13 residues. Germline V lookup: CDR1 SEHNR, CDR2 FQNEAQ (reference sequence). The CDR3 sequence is CASTAGGGQPQHF. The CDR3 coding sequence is TGTGCCAGCACCGCGGGGGGAGGTCAGCCCCAGCATTTT.

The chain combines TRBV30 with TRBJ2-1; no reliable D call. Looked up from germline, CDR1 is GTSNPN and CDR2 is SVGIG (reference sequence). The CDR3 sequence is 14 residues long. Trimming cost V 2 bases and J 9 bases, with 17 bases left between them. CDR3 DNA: TGTGCCTGGAGTAAGGATTCCGTTCTGGGTGAGCAGTTCTTC. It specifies CAWSKDSVLGEQFF.

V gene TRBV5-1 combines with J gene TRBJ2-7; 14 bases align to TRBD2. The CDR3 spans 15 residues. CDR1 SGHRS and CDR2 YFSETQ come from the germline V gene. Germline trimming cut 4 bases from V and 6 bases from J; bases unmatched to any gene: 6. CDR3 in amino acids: CASSPGLAGAGEQYF. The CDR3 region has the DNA TGCGCCAGCAGCCCGGGACTAGCGGGGGCAGGCGAGCAGTACTTC. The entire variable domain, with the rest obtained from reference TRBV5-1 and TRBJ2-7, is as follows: KAGVTQTPRYLIKTRGQQVTLSCSPISGHRSVSWYQQTPGQGLQFLFEYFSETQRNKGNFPGRFSGRQFSNSRSEMNVSTLELGDSALYLCASSPGLAGAGEQYFGPGTRLTVT.

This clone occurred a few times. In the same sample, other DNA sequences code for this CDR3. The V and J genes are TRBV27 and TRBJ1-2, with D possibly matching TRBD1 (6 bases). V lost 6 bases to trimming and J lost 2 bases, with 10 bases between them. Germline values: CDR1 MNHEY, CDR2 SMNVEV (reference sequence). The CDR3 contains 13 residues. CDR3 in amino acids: CASSPGQNYGYTF. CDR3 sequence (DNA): TGTGCCAGCAGCCCAGGACAGAACTATGGCTACACCTTC.

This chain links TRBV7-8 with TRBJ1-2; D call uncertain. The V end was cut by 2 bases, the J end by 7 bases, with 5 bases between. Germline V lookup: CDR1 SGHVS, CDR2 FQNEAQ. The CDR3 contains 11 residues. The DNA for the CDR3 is TGTGCCAGCAGCTTATTTGGTGGCTACACCTTC. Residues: CASSLFGGYTF.

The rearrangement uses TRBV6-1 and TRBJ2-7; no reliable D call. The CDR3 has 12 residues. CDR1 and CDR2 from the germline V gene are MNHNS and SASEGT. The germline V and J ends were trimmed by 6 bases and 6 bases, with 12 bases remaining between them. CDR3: CASRGRLREQYF. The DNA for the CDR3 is TGTGCCAGCAGGGGTCGACTGCGCGAGCAGTACTTC.

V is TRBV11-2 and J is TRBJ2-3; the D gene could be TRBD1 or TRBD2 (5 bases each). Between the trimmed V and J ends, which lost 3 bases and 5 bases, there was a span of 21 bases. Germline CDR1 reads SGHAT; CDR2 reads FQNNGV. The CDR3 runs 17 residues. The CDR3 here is CASSLERGFRRVDTQYF. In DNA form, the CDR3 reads TGTGCCAGCAGCTTGGAGAGGGGCTTTAGGCGGGTAGATACGCAGTATTTT.

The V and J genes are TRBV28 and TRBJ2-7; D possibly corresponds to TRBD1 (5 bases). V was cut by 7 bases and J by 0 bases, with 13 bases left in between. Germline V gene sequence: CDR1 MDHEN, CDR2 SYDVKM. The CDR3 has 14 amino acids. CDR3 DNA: TGTGCCAGCAACTGGCGACAGAACTCCTACGAGCAGTACTTC. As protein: CASNWRQNSYEQYF.

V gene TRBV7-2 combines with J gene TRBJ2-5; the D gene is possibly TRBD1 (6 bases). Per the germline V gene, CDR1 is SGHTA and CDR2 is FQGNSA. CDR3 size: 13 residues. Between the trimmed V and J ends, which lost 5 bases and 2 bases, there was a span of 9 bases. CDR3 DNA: TGTGCCAGCAGCGGACAGCCGCAAGAGACCCAGTACTTC. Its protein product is CASSGQPQETQYF.

CDR3 loop: CASSVGGSSYNEQFF. In DNA, the CDR3 is TGCGCCAGCAGCGTGGGCGGGAGTTCGTACAATGAGCAGTTCTTC. The chain carries TRBV5-1 and TRBJ2-1; 7 nucleotides line up with TRBD2. Germline CDR1 reads SGHRS; CDR2 reads YFSETQ. CDR3 length equals 15 residues. The junction had 8 bases not matched to a gene; V was cut back by 4 bases and J by 4 bases.

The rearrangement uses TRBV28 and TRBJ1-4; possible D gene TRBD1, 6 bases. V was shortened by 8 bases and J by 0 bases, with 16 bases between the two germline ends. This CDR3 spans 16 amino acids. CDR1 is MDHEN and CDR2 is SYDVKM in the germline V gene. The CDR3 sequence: CASLQGRRATNEKLFF. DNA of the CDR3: TGTGCCAGCCTCCAGGGGAGGAGGGCAACTAATGAAAAACTGTTTTTT.

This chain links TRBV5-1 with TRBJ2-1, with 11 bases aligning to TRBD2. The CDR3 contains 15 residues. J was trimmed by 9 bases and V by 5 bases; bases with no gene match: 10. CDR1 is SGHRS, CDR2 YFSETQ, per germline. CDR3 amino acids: CASRVRTSGLGEQFF. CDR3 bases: TGCGCCAGCAGGGTCAGGACTAGCGGGTTAGGTGAGCAGTTCTTC.

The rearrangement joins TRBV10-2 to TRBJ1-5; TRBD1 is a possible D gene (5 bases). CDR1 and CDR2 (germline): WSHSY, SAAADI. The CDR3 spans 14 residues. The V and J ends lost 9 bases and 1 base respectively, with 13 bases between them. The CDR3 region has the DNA TGCGCCAGAGGTACGGGGACGAGCAATCAGCCCCAGCATTTT. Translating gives CARGTGTSNQPQHF.

CDR3 protein: CASMAEQYF. The CDR3 nucleotides read TGTGCCAGTATGGCCGAGCAGTACTTC. The V and J genes are TRBV19 and TRBJ2-7; D gene ambiguous. With 7 bases removed from V and 6 bases from J, the gap between germline ends came to 4 bases. The CDR3 runs 9 residues. Germline CDR1 LNHDA, CDR2 SQIVND (reference sequence).

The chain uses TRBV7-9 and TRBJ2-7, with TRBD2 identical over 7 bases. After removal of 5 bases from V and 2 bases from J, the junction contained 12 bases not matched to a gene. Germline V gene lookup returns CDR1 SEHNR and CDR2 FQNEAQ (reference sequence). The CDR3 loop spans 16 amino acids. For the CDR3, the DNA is TGTGCCAGCAGCCCCCTAACACTAGCGATTACCTACGAGCAGTACTTC. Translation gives CASSPLTLAITYEQYF.

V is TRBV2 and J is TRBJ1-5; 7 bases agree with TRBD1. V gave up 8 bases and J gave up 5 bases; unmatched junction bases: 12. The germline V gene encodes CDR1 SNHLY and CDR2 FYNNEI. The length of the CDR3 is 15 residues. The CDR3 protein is CASRLRQGGDQPQHF. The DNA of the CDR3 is TGTGCCAGCCGACTAAGACAGGGTGGAGATCAGCCCCAGCATTTT.

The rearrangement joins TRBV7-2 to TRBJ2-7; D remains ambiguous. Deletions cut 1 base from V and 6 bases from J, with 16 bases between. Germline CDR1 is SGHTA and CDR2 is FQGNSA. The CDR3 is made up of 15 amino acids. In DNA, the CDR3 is TGTGCCAGCAGCTTAGACCTAAATGAGGCCCGCGAGCAGTACTTC. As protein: CASSLDLNEAREQYF.

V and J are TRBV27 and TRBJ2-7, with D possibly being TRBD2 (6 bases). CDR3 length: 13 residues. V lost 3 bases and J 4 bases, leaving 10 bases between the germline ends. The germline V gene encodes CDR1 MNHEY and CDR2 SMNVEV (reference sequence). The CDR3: CASSFSRGYEQYF. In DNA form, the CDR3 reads TGTGCCAGCAGTTTTTCCCGGGGGTACGAGCAGTACTTC.

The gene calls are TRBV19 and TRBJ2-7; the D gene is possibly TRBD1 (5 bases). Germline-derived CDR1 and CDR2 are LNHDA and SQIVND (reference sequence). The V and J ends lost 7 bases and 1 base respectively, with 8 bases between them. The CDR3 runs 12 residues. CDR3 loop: CASKGDSYEQYF. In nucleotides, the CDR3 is TGTGCCAGTAAAGGGGATTCCTACGAGCAGTACTTC.

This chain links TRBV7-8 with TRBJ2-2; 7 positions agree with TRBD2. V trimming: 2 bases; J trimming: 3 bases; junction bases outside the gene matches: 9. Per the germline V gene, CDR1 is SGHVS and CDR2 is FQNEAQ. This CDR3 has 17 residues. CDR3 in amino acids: CASSLRGLAAYTGELFF. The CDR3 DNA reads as TGTGCCAGCAGCTTAAGGGGTCTAGCGGCCTACACCGGGGAGCTGTTTTTT.

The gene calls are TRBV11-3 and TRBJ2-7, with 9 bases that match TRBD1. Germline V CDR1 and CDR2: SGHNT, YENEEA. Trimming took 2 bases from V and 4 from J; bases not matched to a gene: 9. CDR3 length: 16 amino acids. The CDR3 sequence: CASSLLGTGWVYEQYF. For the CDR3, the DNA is TGTGCCAGCAGCTTACTGGGGACAGGGTGGGTTTACGAGCAGTACTTC.

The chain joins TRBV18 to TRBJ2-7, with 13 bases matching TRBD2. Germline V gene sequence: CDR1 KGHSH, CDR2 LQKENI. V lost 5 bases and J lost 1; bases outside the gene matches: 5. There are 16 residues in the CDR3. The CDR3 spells CASSRTSGRDSYEQYF. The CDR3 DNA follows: TGTGCCAGCTCAAGGACTAGCGGGAGAGATTCCTACGAGCAGTACTTC.

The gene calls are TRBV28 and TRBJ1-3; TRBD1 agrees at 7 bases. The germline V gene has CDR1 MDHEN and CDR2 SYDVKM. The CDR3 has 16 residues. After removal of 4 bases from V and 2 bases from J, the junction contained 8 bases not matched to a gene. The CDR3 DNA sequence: TGTGCCAGCAGTTGGTTCGGACAGGTTGCTGGAAACACCATATATTTT. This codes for CASSWFGQVAGNTIYF.

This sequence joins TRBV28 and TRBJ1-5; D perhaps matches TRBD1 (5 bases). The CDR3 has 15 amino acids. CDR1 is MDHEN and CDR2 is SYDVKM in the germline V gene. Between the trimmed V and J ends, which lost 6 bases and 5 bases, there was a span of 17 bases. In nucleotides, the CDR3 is TGTGCCAGCAGGGCTGGGGGTCGAGGGGATCAGCCCCAGCATTTT. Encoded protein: CASRAGGRGDQPQHF.